These 5 T cell receptor beta chains originate from one sample sequenced in a study of blood T cell repertoires in COVID-19. The data were produced by immunoSEQ multiplex PCR, yet TCRdb's version contains in-frame clones alone and is incomplete. The sample has about 80,000 clones; about four fifths are singletons. Sequenced input: peripheral blood. The receptors derive from a human donor in a cohort sampled during active COVID-19.

CDR3 sequence: CSVDISETQYF. The DNA for the CDR3 is TGCAGCGTTGATATTTCAGAGACCCAGTACTTC. V and J are TRBV29-1 and TRBJ2-5; no reliable D call. The CDR3 is 11 amino acids. V lost 3 bases and J lost 4, with 6 bases in between. Germline CDR1 is SQVTM and CDR2 is ANQGSEA.

The chain employs TRBV28 and TRBJ1-4, with D hard to call. The CDR3 contains 13 residues. CDR1 is MDHEN, CDR2 SYDVKM, per germline. V dropped 7 bases and J dropped 8 bases, with 14 bases sitting between them. The chain's CDR3 is CASNRQVREKLFF. CDR3 nucleotide sequence: TGTGCCAGCAATAGGCAGGTTAGGGAAAAACTGTTTTTT.

This sequence joins TRBV28 and TRBJ2-6; D is unresolved. The ends were cut back, 7 bases at V and 18 bases at J, with 10 bases in the middle. The CDR3 runs to 9 residues. Germline CDR1 reads MDHEN; CDR2 reads SYDVKM. CDR3 region: CASTPIPTF. The CDR3 coding sequence is TGTGCCAGCACCCCTATTCCGACTTTC.

V is TRBV19 and J is TRBJ1-5, with D possibly matching TRBD1 (6 bases). Germline V gene sequence: CDR1 LNHDA, CDR2 SQIVND (reference sequence). CDR3 length: 14 amino acids. V was shortened by 5 bases and J by 4 bases, with 12 bases between the two germline ends. The DNA of the CDR3 is TGTGCCAGTAGTCGGGTAGGGGGTAATCAGCCCCAGCATTTT. Its protein is CASSRVGGNQPQHF.

DNA of the CDR3: TGTGCCATCAGTGAGTCGATCACTAGCGGGGATATCTACAATGAGCAGTTCTTC. Translated, it gives CAISESITSGDIYNEQFF. This chain links TRBV10-3 with TRBJ2-1; 10 nucleotides line up with TRBD2. The germline CDR1 and CDR2 sequences are ENHRY and SYGVKD. CDR3 length: 18 residues. The J segment lost 3 bases and the V segment lost 0 bases, leaving 8 bases of the junction unmatched.